This T cell receptor beta chain came from a study of T cell clonality in common variable immunodeficiency. The study, taken as a whole, reports: Common variable immunodeficiency TCR beta sequences reportedly had fewer deletions and N-nucleotide insertions. CVID subjects showed higher TCRbeta clonality than healthy controls.

TCRdb's copy holds only in-frame clones and misses some; the assay was immunoSEQ multiplex PCR. The repertoire consists of approximately 28,000 clones, none detected only once. Patients and controls were mostly of Caucasian heritage. As for this clone: Its antigen is not known. The read finishes 3 residues shy of the CDR3 end, and the germline J gene is used to complete it.

CDR1 is SGHRS, CDR2 YFSETQ, per germline. The CDR3 contains 13 residues. Trimming cost V 4 bases and J 5 bases; bases outside gene matches: 3. This sequence was found in a human donor with common variable immunodeficiency. The chain couples TRBV5-1 to TRBJ2-3; 8 bases are shared with TRBD2. The sample was peripheral blood mononuclear cells. CDR3 DNA, as far as it was read: TGCGCCAGCAGCCCGGGGGGGAAAGATACG. This gives the protein CASSPGGKDT. The CDR3 in its entirety is CASSPGGKDTQYF.